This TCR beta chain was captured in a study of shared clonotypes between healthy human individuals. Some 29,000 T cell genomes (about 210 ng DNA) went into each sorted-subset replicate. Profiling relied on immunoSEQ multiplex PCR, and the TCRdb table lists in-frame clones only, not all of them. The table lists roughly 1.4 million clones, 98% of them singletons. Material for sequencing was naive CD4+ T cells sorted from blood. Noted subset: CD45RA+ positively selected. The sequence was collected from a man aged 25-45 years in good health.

This chain's CDR3 is CASSISPSSTDTQYF. The CDR3 region has the DNA TGCGCCAGCAGCATTTCACCGAGCAGTACAGATACGCAGTATTTT. The V gene is TRBV5-1, the J gene TRBJ2-3; D is undetermined. V was pared by 4 bases and J by 3 bases, with 15 bases between. The CDR3 length is 15 residues. CDR1 is SGHRS, CDR2 YFSETQ, per germline.